This T cell receptor (beta chain) was captured in a study of T cells in Graves' hyperthyroidism and ophthalmopathy (dated by TCRdb to about 2019). Concerning the study at large: Peripheral blood was collected at initial diagnosis, before any treatment. A discovery cohort of approximately 100 patients, fewer than 50 with Graves' ophthalmopathy and about 60 with stable Graves' hyperthyroidism, was used to find distinguishing TCR V-J signatures. Prospective prediction of ophthalmopathy was tested in an independent validation cohort of fewer than 20 hyperthyroidism patients and around 16 patients who later progressed to ophthalmopathy. For training and testing, the roughly 97 patients in the discovery cohort were randomly divided in a 7:3 ratio. In addition, the study compared T-cell repertoires in thyroid tissue and in blood from a handful of Graves' hyperthyroidism patients. After sampling, hyperthyroidism patients received methimazole starting at 30 mg daily, and ophthalmopathy patients received high-dose intravenous methylprednisolone. According to the paper, TCR Vbeta CDR3 sequencing was carried out on 135 peripheral blood samples, which came from under 50 ophthalmopathy, some 73 hyperthyroidism and 17 progressor patients.

Amplification of TCR beta CDR3 regions was carried out from RNA transcripts. The TCR CDR3 was subjected to a first round of RT-PCR using the HTBI primer set and the Qiagen OneStep RT-PCR kit. The libraries were constructed in a second round of multiplex PCR and then size-selected and purified. Libraries were sequenced paired-end with 100 bp reads on an Illumina HiSeq2000. The authors processed their data as follows. Raw data were processed with SOAPnuke, discarding reads with adapters, uncalled bases, mean Phred below 15, or no exact constant-primer or identifier match. High-quality paired reads were merged with COPE v1.2.5, and unique nucleotide sequences were defined as clonotypes. MiTCR v1.1 was used to align the clonotypes against IMGT TRBV, TRBD and TRBJ reference segments. Analysis was restricted to V-J combinations with a frequency above 0.0001, which covered approximately 99% of repertoires. A TCS score was defined as the ratio of F50 (clonal expansion) to E x V (chaos), with BLOSUM62-based TCRdist applied between CDR3 peptides within each V-J. Welch's t-statistics and random forest reduced 500 to 650 V-J features to about 13, which were used in a naive Bayes classifier (R e1071). TCRdb reprocessed the public reads (quality trimming at Q25 with fastp, clone calling with MiXCR) and kept in-frame beta chains. Here each entry gathers all rows of one CDR3 protein and keeps the most common genes and DNA. The V and J calls follow TCRdb's processing rather than the paper's. The sample contains 500,000 to 550,000 distinct CDR3 sequences, 20% to 25% of them found a single time. In total, the top ten clones hold 26% of the sample.

The paper's findings and limits, for the study overall: In validation, the model predicted progression to ophthalmopathy with 55% to 71% sensitivity and roughly 72% specificity, a median of approximately 6.5 months before onset. A model built on a 13 V-J signature distinguished ophthalmopathy from stable hyperthyroidism, reaching about 88% sensitivity and under 84% specificity in cross-validation and 80%/75% in testing. Sample size was not statistically predetermined, and blinding of investigators to group allocation was not performed. Most expanded thyroid clonotypes (frequency above 0.001) were also detected in blood, a finding suggesting that blood repertoires may reflect thyroid immune responses.

On this clonotype: This receptor's antigen is unknown. A much bigger clone sits one base away, suggesting this may be a read error.

Stable Graves' hyperthyroidism was defined as the absence of progression to ophthalmopathy over 18 months of follow-up. Hyperthyroidism patients were newly diagnosed, with disease duration under 2 months, and aged 18 to 65 years. Exclusion was applied to patients with uncontrolled infections, other autoimmune diseases, pregnancy or lactation. Clinical symptoms, serum thyroxine and TRAb, thyroid ultrasound, and orbital computed tomography formed the basis for the diagnoses. PBMCs were isolated from about 9.1 ml of fresh peripheral blood by Ficoll-Paque density gradient centrifugation. Total RNA was extracted with Trizol reagent, and quality was checked on an Agilent 2100 Bioanalyzer. From the germline V gene (reference sequence), CDR1 is PRHDT and CDR2 is FYEKMQ. The CDR3 spans 12 residues, from the cysteine through the phenylalanine. The sequence is cut down to CDR3 DNA, 36 bases in frame from base 1.

The V and J genes are TRBV13 and TRBJ1-2, with 7 bases aligning to TRBD1. The receptor was derived from a man younger than 30 with Graves' hyperthyroidism. The sequencing sample was made of blood. The CDR3 reads as follows: CASSLGGGGQNF. The nucleotide sequence is given as TGTGCCAGCAGCTTAGGAGGGGGCGGGCAGAACTTC.